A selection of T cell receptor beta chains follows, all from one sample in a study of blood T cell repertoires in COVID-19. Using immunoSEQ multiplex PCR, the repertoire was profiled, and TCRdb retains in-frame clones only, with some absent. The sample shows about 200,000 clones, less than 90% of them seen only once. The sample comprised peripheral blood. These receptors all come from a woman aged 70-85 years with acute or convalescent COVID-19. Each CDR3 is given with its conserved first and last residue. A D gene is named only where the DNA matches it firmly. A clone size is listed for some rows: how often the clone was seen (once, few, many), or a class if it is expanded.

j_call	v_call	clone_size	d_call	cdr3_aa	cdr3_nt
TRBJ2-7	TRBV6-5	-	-	CASSSTPYEQYF	TGTGCCAGCAGTTCGACACCCTACGAGCAGTACTTC
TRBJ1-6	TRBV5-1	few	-	CASSLSGNSNSPLHF	TGCGCCAGCAGCTTGTCAGGGAATTCGAATTCACCCCTCCACTTT
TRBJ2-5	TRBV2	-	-	CASSLQETQYF	TGTGCCAGCAGTCTTCAAGAGACCCAGTACTTC
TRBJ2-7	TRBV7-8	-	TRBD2	CASSLAGRAGVYEQYF	TGTGCCAGCAGCTTAGCCGGGAGAGCGGGAGTCTACGAGCAGTACTTC
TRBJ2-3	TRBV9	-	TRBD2	CASSSLGAGVSDTQYF	TGTGCCAGCAGCTCGCTAGGAGCGGGAGTATCGGATACGCAGTATTTT
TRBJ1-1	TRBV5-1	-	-	CASSVTGPRDTEAFF	TGCGCCAGCAGCGTAACCGGGCCGCGGGACACTGAAGCTTTCTTT
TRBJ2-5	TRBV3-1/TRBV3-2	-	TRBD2	CASSQGGGSSETQYF	TGTGCCAGCAGCCAAGGTGGCGGGAGTAGTGAGACCCAGTACTTC
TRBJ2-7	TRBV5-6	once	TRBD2	CASSPRGGRASYEQYF	TGTGCCAGCAGCCCTCGGGGCGGGAGGGCCTCCTACGAGCAGTACTTC
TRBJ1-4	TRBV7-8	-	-	CASSWGGSGAEKLFF	TGTGCCAGCAGCTGGGGAGGGTCAGGGGCCGAAAAACTGTTTTTT
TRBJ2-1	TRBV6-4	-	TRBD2	CASSITSGRGGNEQFF	TGTGCCAGCAGTATCACTAGCGGGAGAGGTGGAAATGAGCAGTTCTTC
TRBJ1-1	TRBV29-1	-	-	CSVVDSLGTEAFF	TGCAGCGTTGTTGACAGTCTGGGGACTGAAGCTTTCTTT
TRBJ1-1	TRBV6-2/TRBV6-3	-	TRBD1	CASSSTDRDRGREAFF	TGTGCCAGCAGTTCCACTGACCGGGACAGGGGGCGCGAAGCTTTCTTT